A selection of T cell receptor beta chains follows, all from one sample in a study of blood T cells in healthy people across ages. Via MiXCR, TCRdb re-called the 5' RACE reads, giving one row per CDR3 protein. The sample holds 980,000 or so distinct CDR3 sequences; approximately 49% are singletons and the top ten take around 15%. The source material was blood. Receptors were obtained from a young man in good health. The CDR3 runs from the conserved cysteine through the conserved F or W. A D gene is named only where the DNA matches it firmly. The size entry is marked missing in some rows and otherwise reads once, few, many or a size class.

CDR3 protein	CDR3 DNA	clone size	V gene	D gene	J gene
CASTPGPSTDTQYF	TGTGCCAGCACCCCCGGACCTAGCACAGATACGCAGTATTTT	-	TRBV6-5	-	TRBJ2-3
CASSLPVTGSYNEQYF	TGTGCCAGCAGTCTACCCGTGACAGGGAGTTACAACGAGCAGTACTTC	once	TRBV28	TRBD1	TRBJ2-7
CSASRGDRGKNIQYF	TGCAGTGCTAGTCGTGGGGACAGGGGAAAAAACATTCAGTACTTC	few	TRBV20-1	TRBD1	TRBJ2-4
CSALAGGETQYF	TGCAGCGCACTAGCGGGGGGCGAGACCCAGTACTTC	many	TRBV29-1	TRBD2	TRBJ2-5
CASRPGQGSKEQYF	TGTGCCAGCAGGCCGGGACAGGGGTCAAAAGAGCAGTACTTC	once	TRBV2	TRBD1	TRBJ2-7
CASSPNRGSSYNEQFF	TGTGCCAGCAGCCCTAACAGGGGGAGCTCCTACAATGAGCAGTTCTTC	-	TRBV5-6	TRBD1	TRBJ2-1
CASSYSLAGAETQYF	TGTGCCAGCAGTTACTCTTTAGCGGGGGCGGAGACCCAGTACTTC	-	TRBV6-6	TRBD2	TRBJ2-5
CSARGLGTGTSMNTEAFF	TGCAGTGCTAGAGGTTTAGGGACCGGGACATCCATGAACACTGAAGCTTTCTTT	few	TRBV20-1	-	TRBJ1-1
CSAWDRQANYGYTF	TGCAGTGCTTGGGACAGGCAAGCTAACTATGGCTACACCTTC	-	TRBV20-1	TRBD1	TRBJ1-2
CASSVRTGKQFF	TGTGCCAGCAGCGTGCGGACAGGGAAGCAGTTCTTC	-	TRBV3-1	TRBD1	TRBJ2-1
CASSPPGGGYTEAFF	TGTGCCAGCAGCCCCCCTGGGGGGGGATACACTGAAGCTTTCTTT	few	TRBV28	-	TRBJ1-1
CASSLSRIGTGGNYGYTF	TGTGCCAGCAGTTTATCGCGTATCGGGACAGGGGGCAACTATGGCTACACCTTC	-	TRBV28	TRBD1	TRBJ1-2
CASSLRQGVQPQHF	TGTGCCAGCAGTCTCCGACAGGGTGTACAGCCCCAGCATTTT	-	TRBV12-3/TRBV12-4	TRBD1	TRBJ1-5
CASSPPANYGYTF	TGTGCCAGCTCCCCTCCGGCTAACTATGGCTACACCTTC	-	TRBV25-1	-	TRBJ1-2
CASSQSPSLGETQYF	TGTGCCAGCAGCCAGTCCCCTAGCTTGGGGGAGACCCAGTACTTC	-	TRBV4-2	-	TRBJ2-5
CASSQSPVTGEQYF	TGTGCCAGCAGCCAAAGCCCCGTTACGGGGGAGCAGTACTTC	-	TRBV3-1	-	TRBJ2-5
CASSFQGKTGANVLTF	TGTGCCAGCAGTTTCCAGGGAAAAACTGGGGCCAACGTCCTGACTTTC	-	TRBV28	-	TRBJ2-6
CASSPRGPSYQETQYF	TGTGCCAGCTCCCCCCGGGGTCCCTCGTACCAAGAGACCCAGTACTTC	many	TRBV7-2	-	TRBJ2-5
CATREGGANVLTF	TGTGCCACCAGGGAAGGTGGGGCCAACGTCCTGACTTTC	-	TRBV12-3/TRBV12-4	-	TRBJ2-6
CASSSEQGRRQYF	TGCGCCAGCAGCTCGGAACAGGGTAGGAGGCAGTACTTC	-	TRBV5-1	-	TRBJ2-7
CASSWDILRTSSRETQYF	TGCGCCAGCAGCTGGGACATTCTTCGCACATCGTCCCGAGAGACCCAGTACTTC	few	TRBV5-1	-	TRBJ2-5
CASSQNSGGANEQFF	TGCGCCAGCAGCCAAAATAGCGGGGGGGCAAATGAGCAGTTCTTC	once	TRBV4-1	TRBD2	TRBJ2-1
CASMVQRGYNEQFF	TGTGCCAGCATGGTCCAGCGGGGTTACAATGAGCAGTTCTTC	-	TRBV6-1	TRBD2	TRBJ2-1
CASSWASESEQFF	TGTGCCAGCAGCTGGGCTAGCGAGAGTGAGCAGTTCTTC	-	TRBV7-2	-	TRBJ2-1
CSAGGWGSNTEAFF	TGCAGTGCTGGGGGTTGGGGTTCAAACACTGAAGCTTTCTTT	few	TRBV20-1	-	TRBJ1-1
CASSFGTNNQPQHF	TGTGCCAGCAGCTTCGGGACGAATAATCAGCCCCAGCATTTT	-	TRBV7-2	-	TRBJ1-5
CASSLPSASGQETQYF	TGTGCCAGCAGCTTACCGTCGGCTAGCGGCCAAGAGACCCAGTACTTC	-	TRBV7-3	TRBD2	TRBJ2-5
CASSPIEGRLNYGYTF	TGTGCCAGTAGTCCTATAGAGGGCAGACTTAACTATGGCTACACCTTC	once	TRBV19	-	TRBJ1-2
CATSDATDRGLKEQFF	TGTGCCACCAGTGATGCGACAGATCGAGGTCTGAAGGAGCAGTTCTTC	-	TRBV24-1	-	TRBJ2-1
CASSPTILRHRGNQPQHF	TGTGCCAGCAGTCCCACGATCCTGAGGCACAGGGGGAATCAGCCCCAGCATTTT	-	TRBV6-1	TRBD1	TRBJ1-5
CASSLVRQVIQYF	TGTGCTAGCAGCTTAGTCCGACAAGTCATTCAGTACTTC	-	TRBV7-7	-	TRBJ2-4
CASSPGPFGLAGGPWDTQYF	TGTGCCAGCAGCCCTGGCCCTTTCGGACTAGCGGGGGGGCCATGGGATACGCAGTATTTT	-	TRBV3-1	TRBD2	TRBJ2-3
CTSSLSNRGQYNEQFF	TGCACCAGCAGCTTGTCCAACAGGGGGCAGTACAATGAGCAGTTCTTC	-	TRBV5-1	TRBD1	TRBJ2-1
CASNRWGHPSTDTQYF	TGTGCCAGCAATAGGTGGGGCCACCCTAGCACAGATACGCAGTATTTT	-	TRBV6-2/TRBV6-3	-	TRBJ2-3
CASSSPLAGDYNEQFF	TGTGCCAGCAGTTCACCCCTAGCGGGGGACTACAATGAGCAGTTCTTC	-	TRBV7-9	TRBD2	TRBJ2-1
CASSEQGRQPQHF	TGTGCCAGCAGCGAACAGGGGAGGCAGCCCCAGCATTTT	once	TRBV3-1	TRBD1	TRBJ1-5
CASIFGGAFF	TGTGCCAGCATCTTCGGGGGAGCTTTCTTT	-	TRBV27	-	TRBJ1-1
CASGALGSSTDTQYF	TGTGCCAGCGGGGCACTAGGGTCTAGCACAGATACGCAGTATTTT	once	TRBV7-8	-	TRBJ2-3
CASSFSRPSYEQYF	TGTGCCAGCAGTTTTAGTCGGCCCTCCTACGAGCAGTACTTC	-	TRBV28	-	TRBJ2-7
CASSSGPGQSTDTQYF	TGCGCCAGCAGCTCGGGTCCGGGACAGAGCACAGATACGCAGTATTTT	once	TRBV5-1	TRBD1	TRBJ2-3
CASSQSSPIEKLFF	TGTGCCAGCAGCCAATCCTCCCCGATTGAAAAACTGTTTTTT	-	TRBV16	-	TRBJ1-4
CASSQDLGTGGYNEQFF	TGTGCCAGCAGCCAAGATCTCGGGACGGGAGGATACAATGAGCAGTTCTTC	-	TRBV4-2	TRBD2	TRBJ2-1
CASSRGNGEQFF	TGTGCCAGCAGCAGAGGGAACGGTGAGCAGTTCTTC	-	TRBV6-5	-	TRBJ2-1
CASSPGLAGIQETQYF	TGTGCTAGCAGCCCCGGACTAGCGGGGATCCAAGAGACCCAGTACTTC	-	TRBV7-7	TRBD2	TRBJ2-5
CASSLAAGGTEAFF	TGCGCCAGCAGCTTGGCGGCAGGGGGCACTGAAGCTTTCTTT	many	TRBV5-1	TRBD1	TRBJ1-1